These 26 T cell receptor beta chains originate from one sample sequenced in a study of shared clonotypes between healthy human individuals. CD8 cells regarded as naive lacked CD45RO, were positively chosen for CCR7, and omitted terminally differentiated effector memory CD45RA+ cells. The data were produced by immunoSEQ multiplex PCR, yet TCRdb's version contains in-frame clones alone and is incomplete. The sample lists 560,000 or so clones; approximately 96% were seen once. Source material: naive CD8+ T cells sorted from blood. These receptors were obtained from a woman aged 30 to 39 in good health.

This rearrangement joins TRBV28 to TRBJ2-5; D tentatively fits TRBD1 or TRBD2 (5 bases each). The length of the CDR3 is 14 residues. V was pared by 1 base and J by 5 bases, with 11 bases between. Germline CDR1 and CDR2: MDHEN and SYDVKM. The CDR3: CASSLLVGEETQYF. Written as DNA, the CDR3 is TGTGCCAGCAGTTTATTGGTAGGGGAGGAGACCCAGTACTTC.

The chain carries TRBV7-9 and TRBJ2-7; D possibly corresponds to TRBD1 (6 bases). This CDR3 region has 14 residues. Germline-derived CDR1 and CDR2 are SEHNR and FQNEAQ (reference sequence). Trimming removed 4 bases from V and 2 bases from J, with 12 bases in between. The chain's CDR3 is CASSSYRETYEQYF. CDR3 nucleotides: TGTGCCAGCAGCTCCTACAGGGAGACCTACGAGCAGTACTTC.

The rearrangement joins TRBV15 to TRBJ1-5; no definite D call. The V end was cut by 4 bases, the J end by 0 bases, with 10 bases between. Germline V gene data show CDR1 as LNHNV and CDR2 as YYDKDF (reference sequence). This CDR3 region has 15 residues. The CDR3, as DNA: TGTGCCACCAGCACCGTGTTTGATAGCAATCAGCCCCAGCATTTT. Translated, it gives CATSTVFDSNQPQHF.

The chain is built from TRBV4-1 and TRBJ2-5; a weak D match, TRBD2 (6 bases). The CDR3 spans 15 residues. The V end was cut by 4 bases, the J end by 2 bases, with 14 bases between. Germline V gene data show CDR1 as MGHRA and CDR2 as YSYEKL. CDR3 sequence: CASSPGGTEQETQYF. In DNA, the CDR3 is TGCGCCAGCAGCCCAGGCGGGACGGAGCAAGAGACCCAGTACTTC.

The genes are TRBV11-3 and TRBJ1-5, with D hard to call. V was trimmed by 5 bases and J by 2 bases, leaving 16 bases between them. Germline lookup yields CDR1 SGHNT and CDR2 YENEEA. The CDR3 totals 16 residues. The CDR3 region has the DNA TGTGCCAGCAGCCCCCTTTCGTTGGAGGGCAATCAGCCCCAGCATTTT. This translates into CASSPLSLEGNQPQHF.

V gene TRBV28 combines with J gene TRBJ2-1; TRBD2 matches 10 bases. Germline CDR1 and CDR2: MDHEN and SYDVKM. J lost 7 bases, V lost 7 bases, and 16 bases had no gene match. The CDR3 runs 17 residues. CDR3 nucleotides: TGTGCCAGCATGCCCCCCTCTCTAGCGGGAGTGACGAATGAGCAGTTCTTC. Its protein product is CASMPPSLAGVTNEQFF.

This chain joins TRBV10-2 and TRBJ2-5; perhaps D is TRBD1 or TRBD2 (5 bases each). The J call could be wrong; TRBJ2-7 is a better fit for the DNA end. This CDR3 is 15 amino acids long. Germline V gives CDR1 WSHSY, CDR2 SAAADI. The CDR3, as DNA: TGCGCCAGCAGGGGGCTAGAGGGAACGTCCTACGAGCAGTACTTC. The encoded protein is CASRGLEGTSYEQYF.

Remarks on this clone: Other DNA sequences in the sample encode the same CDR3. The genes are TRBV4-1 and TRBJ1-5; no clear D. CDR1 is MGHRA, CDR2 YSYEKL, per germline. The V gene lost 4 bases and the J gene lost 1 base, with 11 bases spanning the gap. The length of the CDR3 is 15 residues. Here the CDR3 reads CASSPRAGSNQPQHF. The CDR3 bases are TGCGCCAGCAGCCCTAGGGCAGGAAGCAATCAGCCCCAGCATTTT.

The chain has TRBV28 and TRBJ1-2; 8 bases map to TRBD1. The CDR3 spans 13 residues. Germline V gene sequence: CDR1 MDHEN, CDR2 SYDVKM. The J segment lost 11 bases and the V segment lost 5 bases, leaving 10 bases of the junction unmatched. The CDR3 loop reads CASSDRGPYSYTF. DNA for the CDR3: TGTGCCAGCAGTGACAGGGGACCGTACTCGTACACCTTC.

The chain joins TRBV11-2 to TRBJ2-7; no reliable D call. The CDR3 covers 14 residues. The germline V gene encodes CDR1 SGHAT and CDR2 FQNNGV. V lost 0 bases and J 1 base, leaving 7 bases between the germline ends. Written as DNA, the CDR3 is TGTGCCAGCAGCTTAGATGGTGAGTCCTACGAGCAGTACTTC. The encoded protein is CASSLDGESYEQYF.

The J gene is TRBJ2-5, the V gene TRBV13, with D maybe TRBD2 (5 bases). Trimming cost V 2 bases and J 2 bases, with 9 bases left between them. Germline loops: CDR1 PRHDT, CDR2 FYEKMQ (reference sequence). This CDR3 comprises 14 residues. The CDR3 sequence: CASSLRAEQETQYF. The CDR3 DNA reads TGTGCCAGCAGCTTACGAGCGGAGCAAGAGACCCAGTACTTC.

J is TRBJ2-7 and V is TRBV19; 11 bases are shared with TRBD2. The CDR3 covers 15 residues. The V and J ends lost 5 bases and 0 bases, in that order; junction bases with no gene match: 3. Germline V gives CDR1 LNHDA, CDR2 SQIVND (reference sequence). Here the CDR3 reads CASSGTSGGSYEQYF. The CDR3 bases are TGTGCCAGTAGTGGCACTAGCGGGGGCTCCTACGAGCAGTACTTC.

The chain joins TRBV27 to TRBJ2-4, with TRBD1 identical over 9 bases. The CDR3 has 14 residues. After removal of 3 bases from V and 8 bases from J, the junction contained 5 bases not matched to a gene. Germline values: CDR1 MNHEY, CDR2 SMNVEV (reference sequence). The CDR3 is CASSLGTGRHIQYF. The CDR3 DNA follows: TGTGCCAGCAGTTTGGGGACAGGGCGGCACATTCAGTACTTC.

The V call is TRBV14, the J call TRBJ2-7; 7 positions match TRBD2. The CDR3 sequence is 16 residues long. Trimming at V came to 3 bases and at J to 5 bases, leaving 13 bases not matched to a gene. Germline-derived CDR1 and CDR2 are SGHDN and FVKESK. In DNA, the CDR3 is TGTGCCAGCAGCCACGCCCTAGCGGTCCGGTTCCACGAGCAGTACTTC. Amino acids: CASSHALAVRFHEQYF.

In its sample, this clone was seen once. The rearrangement links TRBV11-1 to TRBJ2-7; possibly TRBD2 for D (6 bases). CDR1 and CDR2 (germline): SGHAT, FQDESV (reference sequence). The CDR3 sequence is 15 residues long. The ends were cut back, 4 bases at V and 7 bases at J, with 20 bases in the middle. As DNA, the CDR3 is TGTGCCAGCAGCTCGGGTTTTTTGCGGGATGATGAGCAGTACTTC. It yields the protein CASSSGFLRDDEQYF.

This clone came up once. The sample holds other DNA sequences that translate to the same CDR3. V and J are TRBV2 and TRBJ2-7; D is possibly TRBD1 (5 bases). Trimming cost V 5 bases and J 0 bases, with 8 bases left between them. Germline V CDR1 and CDR2: SNHLY, FYNNEI. The CDR3 is made up of 13 amino acids. DNA of the CDR3: TGTGCCAGCAGTTTAGACAGCTCCTACGAGCAGTACTTC. Translated: CASSLDSSYEQYF.

The chain combines TRBV5-6 with TRBJ2-7; 11 nucleotides agree with TRBD2. The junction had 13 bases not matched to a gene; V was cut back by 4 bases and J by 4 bases. The CDR3 totals 17 residues. Germline CDR1 SGHDT, CDR2 YYEEEE. The CDR3 sequence: CASSLSIAGGPLYEQYF. CDR3 in DNA: TGTGCCAGCAGCCTTTCTATAGCGGGAGGGCCTTTATACGAGCAGTACTTC.

This sequence joins TRBV11-2 and TRBJ2-1; 7 bases map to TRBD1. Germline V CDR1 and CDR2: SGHAT, FQNNGV. With 9 bases clipped from V and 0 bases from J, the junction kept 5 bases outside the gene matches. The CDR3 runs to 14 residues. The CDR3 is CASLGQPSYNEQFF. As DNA, the CDR3 is TGTGCCAGTTTGGGACAGCCCTCCTACAATGAGCAGTTCTTC. The variable domain in full, completed from reference TRBV11-2 and TRBJ2-1, reads EAGVAQSPRYKIIEKRQSVAFWCNPISGHATLYWYQQILGQGPKLLIQFQNNGVVDDSQLPKDRFSAERLKGVDSTLKIQPAKLEDSAVYLCASLGQPSYNEQFFGPGTRLTVL.

The genes are TRBV7-2 and TRBJ1-1; possibly TRBD1 for D (6 bases). Germline V gene sequence: CDR1 SGHTA, CDR2 FQGNSA. Trimming took 6 bases from V and 9 from J, leaving 20 bases between them. The CDR3 consists of 14 residues. The CDR3 region is CASRYRDIETQAFF. The DNA of the CDR3 is TGTGCCAGCAGGTACCGGGACATTGAAACCCAAGCTTTCTTT.

The V call is TRBV5-8, the J call TRBJ2-2; 7 positions agree with TRBD2. CDR3 length: 14 residues. Germline loops: CDR1 SGHTS, CDR2 YDEGEE. With 0 bases clipped from V and 5 bases from J, the junction kept 1 base outside the gene matches. DNA of the CDR3: TGTGCCAGCAGCTTGGTCGGGGGGACCGGGGAGCTGTTTTTT. Amino acids: CASSLVGGTGELFF.

This chain connects TRBV29-1 to TRBJ1-2; D perhaps matches TRBD1 (5 bases). Deletions cut 2 bases from V and 4 bases from J, with 11 bases between. Germline V CDR1 and CDR2: SQVTM, ANQGSEA. This CDR3 has 13 amino acids. CDR3 region: CSVEWGVPYGYTF. The DNA for the CDR3 is TGCAGCGTTGAATGGGGGGTCCCCTATGGCTACACCTTC.

In DNA form, the CDR3 reads TGTGCCAGCAAGGGCCCCAGCCCGATCTACAATGAGCAGTTCTTC. This encodes CASKGPSPIYNEQFF. This chain uses TRBV27 with TRBJ2-1; D unclear. This CDR3 is built from 15 residues. Trimming removed 7 bases from V and 3 bases from J, with 16 bases in between. The germline V gene has CDR1 MNHEY and CDR2 SMNVEV (reference sequence).

This rearrangement joins TRBV4-1 to TRBJ2-1, with 10 bases aligning to TRBD2. CDR3 length: 20 residues. Trimming took 3 bases from V and 2 from J; bases not matched to a gene: 16. CDR1 and CDR2 from the germline V gene are MGHRA and YSYEKL. The CDR3 region is CASSQIYRTAAGGPYNEQFF. The DNA for the CDR3 is TGCGCCAGCAGCCAGATCTACAGGACAGCAGCGGGAGGGCCCTACAATGAGCAGTTCTTC.

This clone was detected only once. The CDR3 nucleotides are TGCAGCGTTGAAGGCGGGAGAGACAACAATGAGCAGTTCTTC. As protein: CSVEGGRDNNEQFF. The J gene is TRBJ2-1, the V gene TRBV29-1; 7 bases map to TRBD2. With V trimmed by 1 base and J by 5 bases, 5 bases remained unmatched. CDR3 length: 14 amino acids. Germline V CDR1 and CDR2: SQVTM, ANQGSEA.

The rearrangement joins TRBV5-4 to TRBJ2-5, with 9 positions matching TRBD1. The J call is doubtful: the DNA matches TRBJ2-7 better. Germline CDR1 is SGHNT and CDR2 is YYREEE (reference sequence). This CDR3 contains 13 residues. This CDR3 reads CASSLRTGDEQYF. DNA of the CDR3: TGTGCCAGCAGCTTGAGGACAGGGGACGAGCAGTACTTC.

The chain employs TRBV4-2 and TRBJ2-7; 9 bases are shared with TRBD2. CDR3 length equals 19 residues. Per germline, CDR1 LGHNA and CDR2 YNFKEQ. J was trimmed by 0 bases and V by 1 base; bases with no gene match: 13. This chain's CDR3 is CASSQGGDIWTSVSYEQYF. CDR3 nucleotides: TGTGCCAGCAGCCAAGGAGGCGATATCTGGACTAGCGTCTCCTACGAGCAGTACTTC.